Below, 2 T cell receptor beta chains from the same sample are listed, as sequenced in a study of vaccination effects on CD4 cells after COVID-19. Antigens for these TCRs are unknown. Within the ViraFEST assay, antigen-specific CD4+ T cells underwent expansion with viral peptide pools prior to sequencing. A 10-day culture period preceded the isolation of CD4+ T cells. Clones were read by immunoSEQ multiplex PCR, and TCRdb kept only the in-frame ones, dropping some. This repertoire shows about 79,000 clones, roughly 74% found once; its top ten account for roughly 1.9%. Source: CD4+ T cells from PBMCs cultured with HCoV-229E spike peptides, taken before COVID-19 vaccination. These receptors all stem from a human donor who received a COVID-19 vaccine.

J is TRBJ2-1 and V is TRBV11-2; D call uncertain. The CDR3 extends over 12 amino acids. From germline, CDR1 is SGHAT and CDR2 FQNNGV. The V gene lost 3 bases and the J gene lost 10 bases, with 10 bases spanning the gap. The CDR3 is CASSFFGPEQFF. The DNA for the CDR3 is TGTGCCAGCAGCTTCTTCGGGCCCGAGCAGTTCTTC.

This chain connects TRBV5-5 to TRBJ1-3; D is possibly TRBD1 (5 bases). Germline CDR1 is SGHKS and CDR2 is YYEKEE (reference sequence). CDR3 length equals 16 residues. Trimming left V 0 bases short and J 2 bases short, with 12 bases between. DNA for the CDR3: TGTGCCAGCAGCTTGGGGCGGGGGATGGCTGGAAACACCATATATTTT. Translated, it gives CASSLGRGMAGNTIYF. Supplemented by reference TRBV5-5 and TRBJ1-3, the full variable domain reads DAGVTQSPTHLIKTRGQQVTLRCSPISGHKSVSWYQQVLGQGPQFIFQYYEKEERGRGNFPDRFSARQFPNYSSELNVNALLLGDSALYLCASSLGRGMAGNTIYFGEGSWLTVV.